Listed below are T cell receptor beta chains from one sample, sequenced in a study of control samples from healthy donors and cancer patients. Profiled with immunoSEQ multiplex PCR; TCRdb holds only in-frame clones, not every one. The table lists over 150,000 clones, nearly 96% of them singletons, with approximately 1% in the top ten. Material: blood. All receptors derive from a woman in her 30s in good health. Each CDR3 is given with its conserved first and last residue. Fields, in order: V gene, J gene, clone size, CDR3 length, D gene, CDR3 DNA, CDR3 protein. D genes are given only for firm matches. For some rows the clone size is stated as once, few or many, or as a class when expanded; others skip it.

V: TRBV5-1; J: TRBJ2-5; size: .; length: 15; D: TRBD2; DNA: TGCGCCAGCAGTTTTTGGCCCCGGGAGGAAGAGACCCAGTACTTC; CDR3: CASSFWPREEETQYF
V: TRBV5-6; J: TRBJ1-2; size: .; length: 13; D: .; DNA: TGTGCCAGCAGCTCAGGGCGAGGGGCTGGCTACACCTTC; CDR3: CASSSGRGAGYTF
V: TRBV11-3; J: TRBJ2-2; size: .; length: 14; D: TRBD1; DNA: TGTGCCAGCAGCGACAGGGGAATCACCGGGGAGCTGTTTTTT; CDR3: CASSDRGITGELFF
V: TRBV3-1/TRBV3-2; J: TRBJ2-3; size: .; length: 13; D: TRBD2; DNA: TGTGCCAGCAGCCAAGTCGGGGGGGATACGCAGTATTTT; CDR3: CASSQVGGDTQYF
V: TRBV5-5; J: TRBJ2-5; size: .; length: 13; D: .; DNA: TGTGCCAGCAGCCTGAAGGTTTTGGAGACCCAGTACTTC; CDR3: CASSLKVLETQYF
V: TRBV25-1; J: TRBJ2-7; size: .; length: 13; D: .; DNA: TGTGCCAGCAGTGCGGACAGATCCTACGAGCAGTACTTC; CDR3: CASSADRSYEQYF
V: TRBV20-1; J: TRBJ1-1; size: .; length: 10; D: .; DNA: TGCAGAGCCCAAGGCACTGAAGCTTTCTTT; CDR3: CRAQGTEAFF
V: TRBV5-1; J: TRBJ1-2; size: .; length: 14; D: .; DNA: TGCGCCAGCAGCTTGTTTTTCAGCGAGGGAGGCTACACCTTC; CDR3: CASSLFFSEGGYTF
V: TRBV6-2/TRBV6-3; J: TRBJ1-1; size: .; length: 12; D: .; DNA: TGTGCCAGCAGCCCTGACAGAACTGAAGCTTTCTTT; CDR3: CASSPDRTEAFF
V: TRBV7-9; J: TRBJ2-3; size: .; length: 16; D: TRBD1; DNA: TGTGCCAGCAGCTTAGCCGAGGGGGCCAACACAGATACGCAGTATTTT; CDR3: CASSLAEGANTDTQYF
V: TRBV9; J: TRBJ2-1; size: once; length: 16; D: TRBD2; DNA: TGTGCCAGCAGCGTAATCACTAGCGCCTCCTACAATGAGCAGTTCTTC; CDR3: CASSVITSASYNEQFF
V: TRBV28; J: TRBJ1-6; size: .; length: 12; D: .; DNA: TGTGCCAGCCGCCCGGGGAATTCACCCCTCCACTTT; CDR3: CASRPGNSPLHF
V: TRBV5-5; J: TRBJ2-7; size: few; length: 14; D: TRBD2; DNA: TGTGCCAGCAGCTTGGGAGCGGGGGCCAACGAGCAGTACTTC; CDR3: CASSLGAGANEQYF
V: TRBV21-1; J: TRBJ2-1; size: .; length: 10; D: .; DNA: TGTGCCAGCGGAGCGAGTGAGCAGTTCTTC; CDR3: CASGASEQFF
V: TRBV4-1; J: TRBJ2-7; size: once; length: 15; D: .; DNA: TGCGCCAGCAGCCAAGAGGTAACCAGGGTCCACGAGCAGTACTTC; CDR3: CASSQEVTRVHEQYF
V: TRBV5-4; J: TRBJ2-1; size: .; length: 13; D: TRBD1; DNA: TGTGCCACCAGGACAGGGGGGAAGAATGAGCAGTTCTTC; CDR3: CATRTGGKNEQFF
V: TRBV2; J: TRBJ2-1; size: .; length: 16; D: .; DNA: TGTGCCAGCAGTGTTAGCGGAGTGATGGTTTACAATGAGCAGTTCTTC; CDR3: CASSVSGVMVYNEQFF
V: TRBV6-4; J: TRBJ2-5; size: few; length: 15; D: TRBD2; DNA: TGTGCCAGCAGTGACCGAGCGGGAGGGCAGGAGACCCAGTACTTC; CDR3: CASSDRAGGQETQYF
V: TRBV7-8; J: TRBJ2-3; size: .; length: 12; D: .; DNA: TGTGCCAGCAGCCAGACCCGGGGTACGCAGTATTTT; CDR3: CASSQTRGTQYF
V: TRBV11-2; J: TRBJ1-1; size: .; length: 13; D: .; DNA: TGTGCCAGCAGCTTAGCGGGTGACACTGAAGCTTTCTTT; CDR3: CASSLAGDTEAFF
V: TRBV25-1; J: TRBJ1-4; size: .; length: 15; D: .; DNA: TGTGCCAGCAGTGAACGAGGGACTGGTGGGGAAAAACTGTTTTTT; CDR3: CASSERGTGGEKLFF
V: TRBV12-5; J: TRBJ2-6; size: .; length: 14; D: .; DNA: TGTGCTAGTGGTGACACTCCTGGGGCCAACGTCCTGACTTTC; CDR3: CASGDTPGANVLTF
V: TRBV11-2; J: TRBJ1-4; size: .; length: 14; D: .; DNA: TGTGCCAGCAGCTTAGATAGGGGGAGTGAAAAACTGTTTTTT; CDR3: CASSLDRGSEKLFF
V: TRBV11-3; J: TRBJ2-5; size: .; length: 12; D: .; DNA: TGTGCCAGCAGCCTACACGGGGAGACCCAGTACTTC; CDR3: CASSLHGETQYF
V: TRBV11-3; J: TRBJ2-1; size: .; length: 19; D: TRBD1; DNA: TGTGCCAGCAGCTTAGGATGGTCGGGCGGACAGGGGGACTACAATGAGCAGTTCTTC; CDR3: CASSLGWSGGQGDYNEQFF
V: TRBV6-5; J: TRBJ1-6; size: large; length: 15; D: TRBD1; DNA: TGTGCCAGCAGTTACTCCCCGGACAGGGGTTCACCCCTCCACTTT; CDR3: CASSYSPDRGSPLHF
V: TRBV27; J: TRBJ1-4; size: .; length: 16; D: .; DNA: TGTGCCAGCAGTTCGGTGGGGGGAGGCGGGACCTTAGGACTGTTTTTT; CDR3: CASSSVGGGGTLGLFF
V: TRBV9; J: TRBJ2-1; size: .; length: 14; D: .; DNA: TGTGCCAGCGGGGCGGGCTTTTCCTACAATGAGCAGTTCTTC; CDR3: CASGAGFSYNEQFF
V: TRBV27; J: TRBJ2-7; size: .; length: 14; D: TRBD1; DNA: TGTGCCAGCAGGAGACAGGGTGGGACCTACGAGCAGTACTTC; CDR3: CASRRQGGTYEQYF
V: TRBV7-9; J: TRBJ2-7; size: .; length: 15; D: .; DNA: TGTGCCAGCAGCCTAGGGCAGGCAGGGTTGTACGAGCAGTACTTC; CDR3: CASSLGQAGLYEQYF
V: TRBV2; J: TRBJ1-1; size: .; length: 14; D: .; DNA: TGTGCCAGCAGTGAAAGATGGTTGAACACTGAAGCTTTCTTT; CDR3: CASSERWLNTEAFF
V: TRBV28; J: TRBJ1-2; size: once; length: 13; D: .; DNA: TGTGCCAGCAGTTTCTTTCCACTATATGGCTACACCTTC; CDR3: CASSFFPLYGYTF
V: TRBV6-6; J: TRBJ1-6; size: .; length: 16; D: TRBD1; DNA: TGTGCCAGCAGTCCCGACAGGGTTGCCTATAATTCACCCCTCCACTTT; CDR3: CASSPDRVAYNSPLHF
V: TRBV5-1; J: TRBJ2-2; size: once; length: 19; D: TRBD1; DNA: TGCGCCAGCAGGAACCCGGGACAGGGGGTACGATCCGCCACCGGGGAGCTGTTTTTT; CDR3: CASRNPGQGVRSATGELFF
V: TRBV10-1; J: TRBJ2-7; size: .; length: 14; D: TRBD1; DNA: TGCGCCAGCAGTGGGGGACAGGCAAAGACCGAGCAGTACTTC; CDR3: CASSGGQAKTEQYF
V: TRBV7-8; J: TRBJ2-7; size: .; length: 15; D: .; DNA: TGTGCCAGCAGCCCCAGACAGGGGACTACATACGAGCAGTACTTC; CDR3: CASSPRQGTTYEQYF
V: TRBV5-4; J: TRBJ1-3; size: .; length: 15; D: .; DNA: TGTGCCAGCAGCTCGGGACCTGGACTTGGAAACACCATATATTTT; CDR3: CASSSGPGLGNTIYF
V: TRBV6-5; J: TRBJ2-5; size: once; length: 13; D: .; DNA: TGTGCCAGTCACGGGGGCAGACAAGAGACCCAGTACTTC; CDR3: CASHGGRQETQYF
V: TRBV7-9; J: TRBJ1-2; size: .; length: 13; D: .; DNA: TGTGCCAGCAGCTTATCGGGGAAGTTAGGCTACACCTTC; CDR3: CASSLSGKLGYTF
V: TRBV20-1; J: TRBJ1-5; size: .; length: 14; D: .; DNA: TGCAGTGCTAGTTACAAACCCAACAATCAGCCCCAGCATTTT; CDR3: CSASYKPNNQPQHF
V: TRBV13; J: TRBJ2-3; size: .; length: 16; D: TRBD2; DNA: TGTGCCAGCAGCTTAAAACTAGCGGGAGGGGCAGATACGCAGTATTTT; CDR3: CASSLKLAGGADTQYF